This TCR beta chain was sequenced during a study of blood T cell repertoires in COVID-19. The V and J ends lost 2 bases and 0 bases respectively, with 10 bases between them. Germline V CDR1 and CDR2: MNHNS, SASEGT. The CDR3 runs 15 residues. Data came from immunoSEQ multiplex PCR; TCRdb stores just in-frame clones and leaves some out. The sample has hundreds of thousands of clones; around 87% are singletons. In assigning cohorts, the study relied on participant-reported clinical history. The source is a woman aged 18-29 years who had recovered from COVID-19. Sequenced material: PBMCs or T cells enriched from blood (not recorded which). The chain carries TRBV6-1 and TRBJ1-1; D gene ambiguous. The CDR3 DNA reads as TGTGCCAGCAGTGAAATGGCGGGTGTGAACACTGAAGCTTTCTTT. It encodes CASSEMAGVNTEAFF.